This T cell receptor beta chain stems from a study of neoadjuvant anti-PD-1 for oral cavity cancer (TCRdb year 2021). Regarding the complete study: Three to four biweekly doses of nivolumab at 3 mg/kg were mostly administered to patients before curative-intent surgical resection. For patients who did not progress, a fourth nivolumab dose was given around day 43, followed by definitive surgical resection on days 50-56. Under RECIST 1.1, a patient counted as a responder if showing complete response, partial response or stable disease, and as a non-responder if showing progression. The parent correlative cohort had 12 to 13 patients and a response rate of 33%.

The time point label on this specimen signifies: before neoadjuvant nivolumab. Patients had been newly diagnosed with stage II-IVA oral cavity squamous cell carcinoma, and no prior systemic or radiation treatment had been given to the patients. The cohort was composed of patients with HPV-negative, locally advanced oral cavity squamous cell carcinoma. Peripheral blood mononuclear cells were analyzed directly and were not maintained or expanded in culture. Samples came from a longitudinal correlative study of a single-arm phase II trial of neoadjuvant nivolumab in oral cavity squamous cell carcinoma. Subject-matched pre- and post-treatment PBMCs and tumors from three responders and three non-responders underwent genomic DNA-based TCRbeta sequencing. Peripheral blood mononuclear cells were collected before nivolumab treatment and were collected again after treatment, at the time of surgery. The Maxwell RSC DNA from Cells kit was used to isolate genomic DNA from PBMCs.

General findings and caveats noted by the study authors: Higher pretreatment blood Treg/Th17 ratios correlated with higher pretreatment blood TCRbeta clonality and lower post-treatment tumor TCRbeta clonality. Only three patients per response group were included in the TCR analyses, and the authors called for validation in larger cohorts. After neoadjuvant nivolumab, T cell clonality (Gini index) in PBMCs was significantly higher in non-responders than in responders.

For deep sequencing of PBMC libraries, mostly 450 to 600 ng of input genomic DNA was used, and six replicates were run per sample. Following the manufacturer's instructions, the team built TCRbeta libraries using the immunoSEQ hsTCRbeta kit. An Illumina NovaSeq 6000 S4 flow cell was used to sequence the final libraries, which had first been combined to 3 nM. Under the source paper's analysis protocol: The immunoSEQ Analyzer handled quality control and preprocessing of the raw data. The analysis was limited to productive rearrangements, and each clonotype was defined by a unique CDR3 amino acid sequence. Repertoire clonality was estimated as the Gini-Simpson index, which was calculated using the R package tcR. Student's t test was used to compare Gini indices, and Pearson correlation was used to assess associations with tumor size change. The table comes from immuneACCESS by way of TCRdb, which keeps in-frame sequences with V and J called. Part of the clones is missing from these tables; in studies checked, under half for an unresolved V gene and the rest for unknown reasons. That table supplies the V and J calls and clone size; D and trimming were determined from the DNA. The sample table lists tens of thousands of clones, around four fifths of them with a count of one. Roughly 3.4% of the sample lies in the top ten.

On this clone: The target of this receptor is not known. It has no much larger one-base neighbor in the sample; base qualities were not kept.

Inclusive of the bounding cysteine and phenylalanine, the CDR3 is 14 residues long. Only CDR3 DNA is held: 42 bases, read in frame from base 1. CDR1 and CDR2, per the germline V gene, are MDHEN and SYDVKM. A distance of 9 bases separates the germline ends of V and J, which lose 5 bases and 0 bases respectively. The sequence came from a person between 40 and 79 years old with oral cavity squamous cell carcinoma. This receptor chain uses TRBV28 and TRBJ2-3, with the D gene too uncertain to name. The specimen was PBMCs, collected before nivolumab (anti-PD-1) treatment. Here is the DNA: TGTGCCAGCAGTAAGGTGCTTAGCACAGATACGCAGTATTTT. It translates as CASSKVLSTDTQYF.